The rows below give T cell receptor beta chains drawn from one sample of a study of cytomegalovirus exposure and HLA in healthy donors. Clones were read by immunoSEQ multiplex PCR, and TCRdb kept only the in-frame ones, dropping some. The sample has approximately 160,000 clones, just over 75% seen once; the top ten hold approximately 1%. Sequencing was performed on PBMCs. Receptors originate from a woman aged 40 to 50 in good health and CMV-seronegative. The CDR3 runs from the conserved cysteine through the conserved F or W.

j_call,v_call,cdr3_aa
TRBJ1-5,TRBV11-2,CASSSLIGVGQPQHF
TRBJ2-3,TRBV7-9,CASSNPGGTQYF
TRBJ2-5,TRBV6-1,CASSHGTDQETQYF
TRBJ2-7,TRBV30,CAWSPQVGEQYF
TRBJ2-1,TRBV15,CATSRVAAGVNEQFF
TRBJ2-6,TRBV30,CAWDNISGANVLTF
TRBJ2-3,TRBV29-1,CSVVTGRADTQYF
TRBJ1-2,TRBV5-5,CASSLAQTGTSHYGYTF
TRBJ2-3,TRBV6-5,CASRGVLDTQYF
TRBJ2-2,TRBV6-1,CASSGQGGTGELFF
TRBJ2-7,TRBV5-1,CASSFLSGGGYNEQYF
TRBJ2-2,TRBV7-8,CASSLAERRNTGELFF
TRBJ2-7,TRBV29-1,CSAMGQPYEQYF
TRBJ2-1,TRBV30,CAWSSPGLAVHNEQFF
TRBJ1-1,TRBV5-1,CASSLEGQGVTEAFF
TRBJ2-7,TRBV15,CATSRAARVTSGRALDEQYF
TRBJ1-1,TRBV5-8,CASSSRPGETEAFF
TRBJ2-1,TRBV6-1,CASSEAGGYNEQFF
TRBJ2-1,TRBV7-8,CASSPDSSSSYNEQFF
TRBJ2-6,TRBV5-6,CASSLALGLPTGGANVLTF
TRBJ2-3,TRBV25-1,CASSEGRREKRTDTQYF
TRBJ1-2,TRBV6-1,CASTQQGAGDYGYTF
TRBJ1-1,TRBV30,CAWSVGSEAFF
TRBJ1-2,TRBV6-6,CATRGEGYGYTF
TRBJ2-2,TRBV10-3,CAIQGQGSRAGELFF
TRBJ1-4,TRBV27,CASSFAGLNEKLFF
TRBJ2-4,TRBV5-1,CASSSTGGAGSAKNIQYF